The 2 T cell receptor beta chains below were found in one sample sequenced in a study of blood T cell repertoires in COVID-19. Here immunoSEQ multiplex PCR was the method, and the copy in TCRdb shows in-frame clones only, minus some. The sample carries nearly 200,000 clones, 86% recorded once. Sequencing was carried out using peripheral blood. Source of these receptors: a woman between 70 and 85 years old with acute or convalescent COVID-19.

The chain links TRBV4-2 to TRBJ2-2, with 10 positions matching TRBD2. This CDR3 contains 17 residues. V lost 1 base, J lost 2 bases, and 4 bases stayed unmatched. Germline CDR1 reads LGHNA; CDR2 reads YNFKEQ. The CDR3 DNA sequence: TGTGCCAGCAGCCAAGGGTCTAGCGGGAGAAACACCGGGGAGCTGTTTTTT. It translates to CASSQGSSGRNTGELFF.

This chain connects TRBV15 to TRBJ1-2; 7 bases fit TRBD1. This CDR3 contains 14 residues. J lost 2 bases, V lost 5 bases, and 5 bases had no gene match. CDR1 is LNHNV and CDR2 is YYDKDF in the germline V gene (reference sequence). CDR3 loop: CATSLGGQNYGYTF. CDR3 in DNA: TGTGCCACCAGCCTCGGGGGACAGAACTATGGCTACACCTTC.